This entry lists 20 T cell receptor beta chains sequenced from one sample in a study of T cell repertoires in cytomegalovirus infection. TCRdb fed the reads into MiXCR, producing one record per CDR3 protein. The sample carries around 280,000 distinct CDR3 sequences, approximately 15% recorded once. Sequences were obtained from PBMCs. The receptors were sampled from a human donor in good health (CMV status not recorded). Some clones in this sample may be carry-over from other donors' samples.

In its sample, this clonotype was seen a few times. The CDR3 DNA is TGCAGCGTTAGGGCAGCGGGAGTCTGGAATGAGCAGTTCTTC. It encodes CSVRAAGVWNEQFF. This sequence joins TRBV29-1 and TRBJ2-1; the match to TRBD2 covers 8 bases. The CDR3 length is 14 residues. Germline V gene sequence: CDR1 SQVTM, CDR2 ANQGSEA. Losses at the gene ends were 5 bases for V and 7 bases for J; bases not matched to a gene: 10.

In its sample, this clonotype was seen a few times. The chain employs TRBV6-6 and TRBJ2-7; TRBD2 matches at 10 bases. This CDR3 region has 14 residues. Unmatched junction bases numbered 3, after V lost 2 bases and J lost 5 bases. CDR1 and CDR2 (germline): MNHNY, SVGAGI (reference sequence). CDR3 DNA: TGTGCCAGCAGTTACCTTAGCGGGAGGAACGAGCAGTACTTC. Translated, it gives CASSYLSGRNEQYF.

The chain links TRBV23-1 to TRBJ2-2; D is ambiguous. TRBV23-1 is assigned to the ORF class and has an uncertain function. V was pared by 2 bases and J by 4 bases, with 29 bases between. The CDR3 contains 21 residues. The CDR3 DNA is TGCGCCAGCAGTCAAATCTTGGCTCAGCGATCGGGCCCGTGCCCCACCGGGGAGCTGTTTTTT. It specifies CASSQILAQRSGPCPTGELFF.

This clonotype was counted many times. The chain recombines TRBV7-9 with TRBJ2-3; 8 nucleotides match TRBD2. Germline CDR1 SEHNR, CDR2 FQNEAQ (reference sequence). V dropped 11 bases and J dropped 4; count of bases not matched to a gene: 14. The CDR3 runs 15 residues. The CDR3 loop reads CACPLGGGPPDTQYF. CDR3 sequence (DNA): TGTGCCTGCCCCCTCGGCGGGGGGCCCCCAGATACGCAGTATTTT. The whole variable domain, remainder taken from reference TRBV7-9 and TRBJ2-3, is DTGVSQNPRHKITKRGQNVTFRCDPISEHNRLYWYRQTLGQGPEFLTYFQNEAQLEKSRLLSDRFSAERPKGSFSTLEIQRTEQGDSAMYLCACPLGGGPPDTQYFGPGTRLTVL.

This clonotype was picked up a small number of times. CDR3 bases: TGTGCCAGCAGCCGCGAGAGTAGGAGCTCCTATAATTCACCCCTCCACTTT. This translates into CASSRESRSSYNSPLHF. The chain joins TRBV5-5 to TRBJ1-6, with D hard to call. This CDR3 is built from 17 residues. V was trimmed by 4 bases and J by 0 bases, leaving 14 bases between them. Germline V gives CDR1 SGHKS, CDR2 YYEKEE (reference sequence). Full variable domain (missing parts from reference TRBV5-5 and TRBJ1-6): DAGVTQSPTHLIKTRGQQVTLRCSPISGHKSVSWYQQVLGQGPQFIFQYYEKEERGRGNFPDRFSARQFPNYSSELNVNALLLGDSALYLCASSRESRSSYNSPLHFGNGTRLTVT.

The rearrangement joins TRBV7-2 to TRBJ1-1; TRBD1 might be the D (5 bases). The germline V and J ends were trimmed by 8 bases and 4 bases, with 17 bases remaining between them. Germline values: CDR1 SGHTA, CDR2 FQGNSA. The CDR3 runs 14 residues. CDR3 region: CASFRQIMSTEAFF. In nucleotides, the CDR3 is TGTGCCAGCTTCAGACAGATTATGAGCACTGAAGCTTTCTTT.

J is TRBJ2-3 and V is TRBV15; 7 nucleotides agree with TRBD2. The trim removed 0 bases at V and 4 bases at J, leaving 10 bases unmatched. This CDR3 is 17 amino acids long. Germline CDR1 reads LNHNV; CDR2 reads YYDKDF (reference sequence). The CDR3 bases are TGTGCCACCAGCAGAGATACCGGGCGGGAGCGCCCAGATACGCAGTATTTT. Its translation: CATSRDTGRERPDTQYF. The full variable domain, rest sourced from reference TRBV15 and TRBJ2-3, is DAMVIQNPRYQVTQFGKPVTLSCSQTLNHNVMYWYQQKSSQAPKLLFHYYDKDFNNEADTPDNFQSRRPNTSFCFLDIRSPGLGDTAMYLCATSRDTGRERPDTQYFGPGTRLTVL.

This clonotype was seen only a few times. The chain couples TRBV29-1 to TRBJ2-7; tentative D call: TRBD2 (7 bases). The CDR3 is made up of 13 amino acids. Trimming left V 4 bases short and J 6 bases short, with 16 bases between. Germline loops: CDR1 SQVTM, CDR2 ANQGSEA. CDR3 coding DNA: TGCAGCGTTGCCTTAGGGGGGGCCCCCGAGCAGTACTTC. It translates to CSVALGGAPEQYF.

The chain is built from TRBV6-5 and TRBJ2-7, with a tentative D call TRBD1 (5 bases). CDR3 size: 13 residues. CDR1 is MNHEY, CDR2 SVGAGI, per germline. Between the trimmed V and J ends, which lost 9 bases and 6 bases, there was a span of 18 bases. The CDR3 region is CASQRTPSGEQYF. The CDR3 nucleotides read TGTGCCAGTCAAAGGACACCCTCGGGCGAGCAGTACTTC.

The rearrangement joins TRBV20-1 to TRBJ2-5; either TRBD1 or TRBD2 may supply D (5 bases each). The CDR3 runs 14 residues. The V and J ends lost 1 base and 8 bases respectively, with 17 bases between them. Per germline, CDR1 DFQATT and CDR2 SNEGSKA (reference sequence). CDR3 residues: CSARGLTGSATQYF. As DNA, the CDR3 is TGCAGTGCTAGAGGACTAACAGGCTCCGCAACCCAGTACTTC.

This clonotype came up a few times. This chain links TRBV6-4 with TRBJ2-2; 7 bases are shared with TRBD1. CDR1 and CDR2 from the germline V gene are MRHNA and SNTAGT. With V trimmed by 3 bases and J by 6 bases, 10 bases remained unmatched. CDR3 size: 16 residues. The CDR3 loop is CASSETGNRGSGELFF. Written as DNA, the CDR3 is TGTGCCAGCAGTGAAACCGGGAACAGGGGCTCCGGGGAGCTGTTTTTT.

This clonotype has more than one count but fewer than ten. V usage is TRBV12-3 or TRBV12-4 and J usage is TRBJ2-1, with D possibly TRBD1 on 5 matching bases. V lost 3 bases to trimming and J lost 1 base, with 7 bases between them. CDR3 length: 14 residues. The CDR3 sequence is CASSFQGSYNEQFF. CDR3 bases: TGTGCCAGCAGTTTCCAGGGATCCTACAATGAGCAGTTCTTC.

This clonotype was seen at least ten times. The J gene is TRBJ2-6, the V gene TRBV28, with 10 bases matching TRBD2. Looked up from germline, CDR1 is MDHEN and CDR2 is SYDVKM. The CDR3 length is 18 residues. The junction had 5 bases not matched to a gene; V was cut back by 2 bases and J by 1 base. The CDR3 protein is CASSLGASGSSGANVLTF. The CDR3, as DNA: TGTGCCAGCAGTTTAGGGGCTAGCGGGAGTTCTGGGGCCAACGTCCTGACTTTC. Looking up the rest from reference TRBV28 and TRBJ2-6 gives the full variable domain: DVKVTQSSRYLVKRTGEKVFLECVQDMDHENMFWYRQDPGLGLRLIYFSYDVKMKEKGDIPEGYSVSREKKERFSLILESASTNQTSMYLCASSLGASGSSGANVLTFGAGSRLTVL.

The CDR3 DNA reads TGCAGTGCGAATCGGGACAGGGGCTACGAGCAGTACTTC. Its translation is CSANRDRGYEQYF. The chain joins TRBV20-1 to TRBJ2-7; TRBD1 matches at 10 bases. The length of the CDR3 is 13 residues. J lost 3 bases, V lost 6 bases, and 5 bases had no gene match. The germline V gene has CDR1 DFQATT and CDR2 SNEGSKA (reference sequence).

The chain employs TRBV6-1 and TRBJ2-7, with D unclear. V gave up 7 bases and J gave up 6 bases, with 16 bases separating them. Germline V gene data show CDR1 as MNHNS and CDR2 as SASEGT. The CDR3 runs 13 residues. This CDR3 is CASKKPQSGEQYF. The CDR3 coding sequence is TGTGCCAGCAAGAAGCCCCAGAGTGGCGAGCAGTACTTC.

This clonotype was recorded many times. CDR3 loop: CASSLSSTRSDTQYF. DNA for the CDR3: TGTGCCAGCAGCTTATCATCGACTAGATCAGATACGCAGTATTTT. The rearrangement uses TRBV7-2 and TRBJ2-3, with TRBD2 as a possible D gene (6 bases). Germline loops: CDR1 SGHTA, CDR2 FQGNSA. Trimming left V 2 bases short and J 4 bases short, with 13 bases between. There are 15 residues in the CDR3.

This clonotype was counted at least ten times. The J gene is TRBJ1-1, the V gene TRBV7-2; maybe TRBD1 (6 bases). The ends were cut back, 5 bases at V and 10 bases at J, with 17 bases in the middle. CDR3 length equals 13 residues. Germline CDR1 and CDR2: SGHTA and FQGNSA. Written as DNA, the CDR3 is TGTGCCAGCAGCCCAACAGGGCACCAGGTAGCTTTCTTT. Its protein is CASSPTGHQVAFF.

CDR3 sequence (DNA): TGTGCCAGCAGGGCCGGGCGGGGGAGTAGGGAGACCCAGTACTTC. This encodes CASRAGRGSRETQYF. The chain joins TRBV6-6 to TRBJ2-5, with TRBD2 matching over 7 bases. Germline CDR1 reads MNHNY; CDR2 reads SVGAGI (reference sequence). With V trimmed by 6 bases and J by 5 bases, 12 bases remained unmatched. The CDR3 loop spans 15 amino acids.

The chain uses TRBV7-8 and TRBJ1-6, with a possible D match to TRBD1 (5 bases). Trimming pared 1 base from V and 10 bases from J, leaving 14 bases between. This CDR3 has 15 amino acids. Germline V lookup: CDR1 SGHVS, CDR2 FQNEAQ. CDR3 in DNA: TGTGCCAGCAGCTTAGTGACAAGGGACCAGTCACCCCTCCACTTT. Its translation is CASSLVTRDQSPLHF.

This rearrangement joins TRBV11-1 to TRBJ2-2; D remains unclear. Trimming cost V 3 bases and J 1 base, with 9 bases left between them. The length of the CDR3 is 15 residues. Germline CDR1 is SGHAT and CDR2 is FQDESV (reference sequence). This CDR3 reads CASSFGRLNTGELFF. DNA of the CDR3: TGTGCCAGCAGCTTCGGCCGATTGAACACCGGGGAGCTGTTTTTT.